The 25 T cell receptor beta chains given below trace back to one sample, sequenced in a study of cytomegalovirus exposure and HLA in healthy donors (dated by TCRdb to between 2016 and 2019). The receptor library was made with the immunoSEQ multiplex PCR assay. For the multiplex PCR, a mixture combining 60 forward primers for TCR Vbeta segments and 13 reverse primers for TCR Jbeta segments was used. Here the immuneACCESS table is served through TCRdb, limited to in-frame sequences with V and J called. Missing clones are a known gap in these copies; in checked studies unresolved V genes cover under half, and the rest lacks a known reason. This sample has approximately 33,000 clones in its table, and roughly 50% of those were observed once. The leading ten clones occupy about 6.1% of the sample. The sequencing input was PBMCs. The receptors derive from a woman aged 40 to 55 in good health and CMV-seropositive.

The gene calls are TRBV2 and TRBJ2-1; the match to TRBD2 covers 8 bases. J was trimmed by 4 bases and V by 7 bases; bases with no gene match: 12. There are 16 residues in the CDR3. Germline loops: CDR1 SNHLY, CDR2 FYNNEI. CDR3 amino acids: CASNSPGRGVYNEQFF. CDR3 DNA sequence: TGTGCCAGCAACTCCCCAGGGCGGGGGGTTTACAATGAGCAGTTCTTC.

This clone is medium-sized within its sample. The V and J genes are TRBV2 and TRBJ1-2, with D tentatively TRBD1 (6 bases). The CDR3 has 15 amino acids. Germline V gene lookup returns CDR1 SNHLY and CDR2 FYNNEI. V dropped 4 bases and J dropped 0 bases, with 12 bases sitting between them. CDR3 DNA: TGTGCCAGCAGTGTAGACGGACAGCCTAACTATGGCTACACCTTC. It encodes CASSVDGQPNYGYTF.

This clone was picked up a small number of times. This chain links TRBV5-1 with TRBJ2-3, with 11 bases identical to TRBD2. The germline V gene has CDR1 SGHRS and CDR2 YFSETQ. The ends lost 0 bases at V and 6 bases at J; junction bases unmatched: 6. The CDR3 spans 16 residues. CDR3 sequence (DNA): TGCGCCAGCAGCTTGGGGCTAGCGGGGGGCCGGGATACGCAGTATTTT. This gives the protein CASSLGLAGGRDTQYF.

This sequence joins TRBV19 and TRBJ1-4; 7 nucleotides agree with TRBD1. Germline V CDR1 and CDR2: LNHDA, SQIVND (reference sequence). CDR3 length: 14 amino acids. With 9 bases clipped from V and 6 bases from J, the junction kept 10 bases outside the gene matches. This CDR3 is CASRPTGHDEKLFF. Here the CDR3 DNA reads TGTGCCAGCCGACCGACAGGGCACGATGAAAAACTGTTTTTT.

In its sample, this clone was seen once. The chain recombines TRBV9 with TRBJ2-3; 8 bases are a match to TRBD2. Looked up from germline, CDR1 is SGDLS and CDR2 is YYNGEE. The CDR3 loop spans 16 amino acids. After removal of 2 bases from V and 1 base from J, the junction contained 6 bases not matched to a gene. The CDR3 is CASSVGGAGGTDTQYF. The CDR3 DNA reads as TGTGCCAGCAGCGTGGGCGGAGCGGGGGGCACAGATACGCAGTATTTT.

The chain couples TRBV30 to TRBJ2-1; the D gene is possibly TRBD2 (5 bases). CDR1 and CDR2 from the germline V gene are GTSNPN and SVGIG (reference sequence). CDR3 size: 14 residues. V lost 5 bases to trimming and J lost 2 bases, with 13 bases between them. CDR3 protein: CAWWLAGTYNEQFF. DNA for the CDR3: TGTGCCTGGTGGCTAGCCGGAACCTACAATGAGCAGTTCTTC.

The CDR3 loop is CASSYSGGLRTF. The CDR3 nucleotides are TGTGCCAGCAGTTACTCGGGGGGGCTCCGGACCTTC. This rearrangement joins TRBV6-5 to TRBJ1-2, with D perhaps TRBD1 (6 bases). The CDR3 covers 12 residues. V lost 0 bases and J lost 14, with 13 bases in between. CDR1 is MNHEY, CDR2 SVGAGI, per germline.

The rearrangement joins TRBV19 to TRBJ1-1; D possibly corresponds to TRBD1 (6 bases). In germline, CDR1 is LNHDA, CDR2 SQIVND (reference sequence). Trimming left V 3 bases short and J 13 bases short, with 12 bases between. CDR3 size: 11 residues. The CDR3 coding sequence is TGTGCCAGTAGTATTTCAGGGGCGGGTTTCTTT. This encodes CASSISGAGFF.

The rearrangement links TRBV21-1 to TRBJ1-5; the table gives TRBD1 as D, unverified against the DNA. TRBV21-1 is noted as a pseudogene. This CDR3 contains 19 residues. The CDR3 DNA is TGTGCCAGCAGCAAGGAGGACAGGAGCAGGGGACTTAGCAATCAGCCCCAGCATTTT. Its translation is CASSKEDRSRGLSNQPQHF.

This clone showed up just a few times. V is TRBV7-2 and J is TRBJ1-3; no reliable D call. Trimming cost V 5 bases and J 4 bases, with 15 bases left between them. Per germline, CDR1 SGHTA and CDR2 FQGNSA. This CDR3 contains 15 residues. The CDR3 loop reads CASSPRSARGNTIYF. DNA for the CDR3: TGTGCCAGCAGCCCCCGTAGTGCCCGGGGAAACACCATATATTTT.

The J gene is TRBJ2-5, the V gene TRBV7-6; 8 bases are shared with TRBD1. The germline V gene has CDR1 SGHVS and CDR2 FNYEAQ. The ends lost 4 bases at V and 4 bases at J; junction bases unmatched: 8. This CDR3 spans 15 amino acids. Here the CDR3 DNA reads TGTGCCAGCAGCTCGGGACAGGTCATTGGAGAGACCCAGTACTTC. Translated: CASSSGQVIGETQYF.

V and J are TRBV5-1 and TRBJ1-1, with D perhaps TRBD1 (6 bases). The CDR3 length is 16 residues. V shed 0 bases and J shed 6 bases, with 18 bases lying between them. Germline V CDR1 and CDR2: SGHRS, YFSETQ. The CDR3 sequence is CASSLAGYREGAEAFF. As DNA, the CDR3 is TGCGCCAGCAGCTTGGCCGGGTACAGGGAGGGCGCTGAAGCTTTCTTT. Combining the CDR3 with reference TRBV5-1 and TRBJ1-1 gives the whole variable domain KAGVTQTPRYLIKTRGQQVTLSCSPISGHRSVSWYQQTPGQGLQFLFEYFSETQRNKGNFPGRFSGRQFSNSRSEMNVSTLELGDSALYLCASSLAGYREGAEAFFGQGTRLTVV.

This clone was seen a handful of times. The chain recombines TRBV18 with TRBJ1-2; D may be TRBD1 (5 bases). The germline V gene has CDR1 KGHSH and CDR2 LQKENI. The CDR3 consists of 13 residues. Trimming removed 3 bases from V and 4 bases from J, with 9 bases in between. The CDR3 spells CASSPTVIYGYTF. The CDR3 bases are TGTGCCAGCTCACCGACAGTGATCTATGGCTACACCTTC.

This clone appeared a few times. The chain has TRBV28 and TRBJ1-5; D is unclear. This CDR3 spans 13 amino acids. With 6 bases removed from V and 5 bases from J, the gap between germline ends came to 11 bases. CDR1 MDHEN and CDR2 SYDVKM come from the germline V gene. CDR3 nucleotides: TGTGCCAGCAGGGAGGGTGGGGATCAGCCCCAGCATTTT. Amino acids: CASREGGDQPQHF.

The chain employs TRBV2 and TRBJ2-5, with 7 positions matching TRBD1. CDR1 and CDR2 from the germline V gene are SNHLY and FYNNEI. The CDR3 contains 13 residues. The ends lost 6 bases at V and 3 bases at J; junction bases unmatched: 4. As DNA, the CDR3 is TGTGCCAGCAGCCTGGACAGGAAAGAGACCCAGTACTTC. Its translation is CASSLDRKETQYF.

This clone has a handful of counts. Other DNA sequences in this sample translate to the same CDR3. The chain recombines TRBV7-3 with TRBJ1-6, with D perhaps TRBD1 (5 bases). The CDR3 contains 14 residues. Trimming removed 4 bases from V and 4 bases from J, with 8 bases in between. Germline V gives CDR1 SGHTA, CDR2 FQGTGA. CDR3 nucleotides: TGTGCCAGCAGCTCCGGACAATATAATTCACCCCTCCACTTT. Its protein is CASSSGQYNSPLHF.

This chain uses TRBV6-5 with TRBJ1-4; D not resolved. The CDR3 runs to 14 residues. Germline V gene lookup returns CDR1 MNHEY and CDR2 SVGAGI. V was shortened by 0 bases and J by 7 bases, with 9 bases between the two germline ends. CDR3 coding DNA: TGTGCCAGCAGTTACTCCAAGCTGAGTGAAAAACTGTTTTTT. This sequence encodes CASSYSKLSEKLFF.

V and J are TRBV7-2 and TRBJ2-2; 11 bases map to TRBD2. Trimming cost V 5 bases and J 2 bases; bases outside gene matches: 7. This CDR3 has 17 residues. Germline V gene sequence: CDR1 SGHTA, CDR2 FQGNSA. CDR3 protein: CASSIPSGGTNTGELFF. For the CDR3, the DNA is TGTGCCAGCAGCATACCTAGCGGGGGGACTAACACCGGGGAGCTGTTTTTT.

The chain uses TRBV4-3 and TRBJ2-7; D ambiguous. V dropped 2 bases and J dropped 1 base, with 12 bases sitting between them. The CDR3 contains 15 residues. Germline V gene sequence: CDR1 LGHNA, CDR2 YSLEER. The chain's CDR3 is CASSQLVDTSYEQYF. Here the CDR3 DNA reads TGCGCCAGCAGCCAACTTGTAGACACTTCCTACGAGCAGTACTTC.

This clone showed up just a few times. The chain couples TRBV19 to TRBJ2-1; D is possibly TRBD2 (6 bases). Germline CDR1 reads LNHDA; CDR2 reads SQIVND (reference sequence). CDR3 length equals 13 residues. V dropped 7 bases and J dropped 4 bases, with 11 bases sitting between them. The CDR3 loop reads CASNSAGYNEQFF. The CDR3 DNA is TGTGCCAGTAATTCGGCGGGGTACAATGAGCAGTTCTTC.

This clone has only a few counts. The gene calls are TRBV30 and TRBJ2-1, with TRBD2 identical over 8 bases. V was clipped by 1 base and J by 4 bases; unmatched bases: 3. CDR3 length equals 14 residues. CDR1 and CDR2 (germline): GTSNPN, SVGIG (reference sequence). The CDR3 region is CAWSGIAGYNEQFF. The DNA of the CDR3 is TGTGCCTGGAGTGGGATAGCGGGGTACAATGAGCAGTTCTTC.

This clone was recorded a few times. J is TRBJ2-7 and V is TRBV6-6, with D tentatively TRBD2 (6 bases). Germline CDR1 MNHNY, CDR2 SVGAGI (reference sequence). V shed 5 bases and J shed 0 bases, with 14 bases lying between them. The CDR3 runs 15 residues. In DNA form, the CDR3 reads TGTGCCAGCAGTATGGGGGGTCTGCACTCCTACGAGCAGTACTTC. It yields the protein CASSMGGLHSYEQYF.

V and J are TRBV12-2 and TRBJ1-5; the DNA was not compared with TRBD1, the D call given in the table. TRBV12-2 is a documented pseudogene. CDR3 size: 17 residues. This CDR3 is CASRLGDRPYSNQPQHF. The DNA for the CDR3 is TGTGCAAGTCGCTTAGGAGACAGGCCTTATAGCAATCAGCCCCAGCATTTT.

The chain employs TRBV6-6 and TRBJ2-7, with 7 bases lining up with TRBD1. The germline CDR1 and CDR2 sequences are MNHNY and SVGAGI (reference sequence). The V gene end was trimmed by 6 bases and the J gene end by 2 bases; junction bases not matched to a gene: 10. This CDR3 has 15 amino acids. The CDR3 region has the DNA TGTGCCAGCAGCCAAGGACAGGTTCTCGCCTACGAGCAGTACTTC. Protein product: CASSQGQVLAYEQYF.

The V and J genes are TRBV13 and TRBJ1-2, with D maybe TRBD1 (6 bases). The CDR3 is made up of 15 amino acids. The germline gives CDR1 PRHDT, CDR2 FYEKMQ (reference sequence). V lost 5 bases and J 5 bases, leaving 18 bases between the germline ends. The CDR3 loop is CASSAPRGGAYGYTF. CDR3 DNA: TGTGCCAGCAGCGCACCCCGCGGGGGCGCTTATGGCTACACCTTC.